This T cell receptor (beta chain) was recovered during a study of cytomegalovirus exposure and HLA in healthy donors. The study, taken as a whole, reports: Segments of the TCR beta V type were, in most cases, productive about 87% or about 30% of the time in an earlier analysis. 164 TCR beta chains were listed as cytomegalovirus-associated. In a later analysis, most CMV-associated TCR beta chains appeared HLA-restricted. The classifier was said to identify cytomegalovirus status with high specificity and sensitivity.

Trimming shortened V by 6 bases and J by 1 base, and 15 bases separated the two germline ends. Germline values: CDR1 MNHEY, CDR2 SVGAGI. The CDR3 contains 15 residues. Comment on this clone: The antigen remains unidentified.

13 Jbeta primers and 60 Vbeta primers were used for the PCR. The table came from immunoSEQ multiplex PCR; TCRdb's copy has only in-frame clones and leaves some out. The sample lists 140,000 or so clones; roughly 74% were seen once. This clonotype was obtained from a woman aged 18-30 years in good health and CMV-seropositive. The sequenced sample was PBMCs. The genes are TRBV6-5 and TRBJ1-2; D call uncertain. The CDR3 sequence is CASRSRPERNYGYTF. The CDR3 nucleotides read TGTGCCAGCAGATCTCGACCCGAGCGTAACTATGGCTACACCTTC.